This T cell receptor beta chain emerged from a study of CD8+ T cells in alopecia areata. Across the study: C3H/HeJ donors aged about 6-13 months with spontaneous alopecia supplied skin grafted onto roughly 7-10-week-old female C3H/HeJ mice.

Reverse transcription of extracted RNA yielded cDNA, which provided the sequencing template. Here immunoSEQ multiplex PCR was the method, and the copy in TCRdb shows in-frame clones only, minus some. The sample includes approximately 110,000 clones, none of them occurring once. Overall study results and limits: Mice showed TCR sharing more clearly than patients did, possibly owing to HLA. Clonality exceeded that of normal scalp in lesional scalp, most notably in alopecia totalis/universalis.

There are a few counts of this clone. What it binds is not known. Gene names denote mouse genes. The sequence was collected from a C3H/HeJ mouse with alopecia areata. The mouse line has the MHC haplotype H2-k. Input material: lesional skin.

The CDR3 spells CASSRAGQGDSYEQYF. CDR3 DNA (partial): TGTGCTAGCAGTAGAGCAGGACAGGGGGACTCCTAT. V gene TRBV17 combines with J gene TRBJ2-7, with 10 bases identical to TRBD1. The read comes to an end 4 residues before the CDR3 does, leaving the germline J gene to fill in the end. CDR3 size: 16 residues. Per the germline V gene, CDR1 is MNHDT and CDR2 is YYDKIL. Trimming removed 1 base from V and 0 bases from J; junction bases left unmatched: 3.